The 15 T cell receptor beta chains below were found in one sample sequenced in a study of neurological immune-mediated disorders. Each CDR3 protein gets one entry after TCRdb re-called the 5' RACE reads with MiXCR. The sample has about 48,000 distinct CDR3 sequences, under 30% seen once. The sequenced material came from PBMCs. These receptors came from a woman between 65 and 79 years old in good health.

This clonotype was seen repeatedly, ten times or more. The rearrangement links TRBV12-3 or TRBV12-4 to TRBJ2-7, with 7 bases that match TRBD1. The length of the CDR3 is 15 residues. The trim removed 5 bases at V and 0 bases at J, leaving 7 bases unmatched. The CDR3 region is CASSNPGQYSYEQYF. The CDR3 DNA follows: TGTGCCAGCAGTAATCCGGGACAGTACTCCTACGAGCAGTACTTC.

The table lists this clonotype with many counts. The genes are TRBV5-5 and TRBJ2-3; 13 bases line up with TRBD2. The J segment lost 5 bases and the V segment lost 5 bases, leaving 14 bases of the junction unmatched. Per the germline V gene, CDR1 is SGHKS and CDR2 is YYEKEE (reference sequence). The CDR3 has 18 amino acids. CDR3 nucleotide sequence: TGTGCCAGCAGTCTGGCGGCGCCTACTAGCGGGAGGGTAGATACGCAGTATTTT. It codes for CASSLAAPTSGRVDTQYF.

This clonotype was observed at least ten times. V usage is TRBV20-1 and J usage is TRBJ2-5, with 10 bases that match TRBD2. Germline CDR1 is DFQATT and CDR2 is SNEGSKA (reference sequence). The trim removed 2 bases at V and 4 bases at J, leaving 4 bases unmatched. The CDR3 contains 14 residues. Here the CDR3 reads CSARPSGSGETQYF. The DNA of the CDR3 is TGCAGTGCTAGACCTAGCGGGAGTGGAGAGACCCAGTACTTC.

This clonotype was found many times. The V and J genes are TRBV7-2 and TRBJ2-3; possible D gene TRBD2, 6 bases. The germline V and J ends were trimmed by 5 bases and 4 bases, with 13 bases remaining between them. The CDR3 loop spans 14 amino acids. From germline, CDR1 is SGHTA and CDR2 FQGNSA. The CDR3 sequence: CASSPFGGADTQYF. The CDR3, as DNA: TGTGCCAGCAGCCCATTCGGGGGAGCAGATACGCAGTATTTT.

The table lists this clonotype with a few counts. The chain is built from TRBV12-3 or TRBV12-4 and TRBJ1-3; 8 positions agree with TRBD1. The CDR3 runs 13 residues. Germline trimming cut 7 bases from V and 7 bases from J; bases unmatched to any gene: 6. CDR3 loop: CASIRQGPNTIYF. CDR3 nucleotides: TGTGCCAGCATTAGACAGGGGCCTAACACCATATATTTT.

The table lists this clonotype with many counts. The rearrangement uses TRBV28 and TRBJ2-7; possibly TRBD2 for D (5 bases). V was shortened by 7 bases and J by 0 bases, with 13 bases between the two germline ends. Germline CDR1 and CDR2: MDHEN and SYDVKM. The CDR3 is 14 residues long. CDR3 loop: CASTQIGVSYEQYF. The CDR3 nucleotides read TGTGCCAGCACCCAGATCGGGGTCTCCTACGAGCAGTACTTC.

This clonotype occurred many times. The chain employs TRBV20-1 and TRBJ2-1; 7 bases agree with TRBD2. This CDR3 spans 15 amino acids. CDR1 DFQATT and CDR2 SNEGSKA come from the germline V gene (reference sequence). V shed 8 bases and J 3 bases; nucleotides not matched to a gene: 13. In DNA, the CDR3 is TGCAGTCCAAGGGTGGCGGGAGATATCTACAATGAGCAGTTCTTC. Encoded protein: CSPRVAGDIYNEQFF.

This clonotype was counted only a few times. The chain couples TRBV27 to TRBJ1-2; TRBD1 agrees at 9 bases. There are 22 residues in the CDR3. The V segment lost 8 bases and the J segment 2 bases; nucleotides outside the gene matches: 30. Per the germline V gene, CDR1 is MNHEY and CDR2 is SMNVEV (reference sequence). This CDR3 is CASLPRPGLGLQGAPPNYGYTF. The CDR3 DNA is TGTGCCAGCCTTCCCCGGCCGGGACTCGGGTTACAGGGGGCGCCCCCCAACTATGGCTACACCTTC.

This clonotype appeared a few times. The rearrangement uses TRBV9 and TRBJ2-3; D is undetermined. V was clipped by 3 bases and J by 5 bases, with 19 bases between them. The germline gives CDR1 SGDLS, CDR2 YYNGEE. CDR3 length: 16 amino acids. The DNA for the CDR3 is TGTGCCAGCAGCGCCTTTGAGCGCCCCGGTGGAGATACGCAGTATTTT. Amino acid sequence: CASSAFERPGGDTQYF.

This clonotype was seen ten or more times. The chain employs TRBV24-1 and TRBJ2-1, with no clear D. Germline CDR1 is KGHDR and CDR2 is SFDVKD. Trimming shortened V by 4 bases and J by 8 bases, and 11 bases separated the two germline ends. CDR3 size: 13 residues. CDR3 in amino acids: CATSESLRHEQFF. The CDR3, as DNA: TGTGCCACCAGTGAGTCCTTGCGGCATGAGCAGTTCTTC.

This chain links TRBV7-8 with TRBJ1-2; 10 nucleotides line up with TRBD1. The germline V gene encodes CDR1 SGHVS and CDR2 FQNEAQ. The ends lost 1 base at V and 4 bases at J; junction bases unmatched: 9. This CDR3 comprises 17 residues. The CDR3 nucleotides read TGTGCCAGCAGCTTAGTGCGGGACAGGGGTATTGGCTATGGCTACACCTTC. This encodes CASSLVRDRGIGYGYTF.

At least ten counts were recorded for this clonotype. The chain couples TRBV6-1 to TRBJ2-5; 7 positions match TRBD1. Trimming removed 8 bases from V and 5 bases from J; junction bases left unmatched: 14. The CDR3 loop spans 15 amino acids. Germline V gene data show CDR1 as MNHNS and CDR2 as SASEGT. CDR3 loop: CASENQGVLGETQYF. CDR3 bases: TGTGCCAGCGAAAACCAGGGGGTCCTGGGGGAGACCCAGTACTTC.

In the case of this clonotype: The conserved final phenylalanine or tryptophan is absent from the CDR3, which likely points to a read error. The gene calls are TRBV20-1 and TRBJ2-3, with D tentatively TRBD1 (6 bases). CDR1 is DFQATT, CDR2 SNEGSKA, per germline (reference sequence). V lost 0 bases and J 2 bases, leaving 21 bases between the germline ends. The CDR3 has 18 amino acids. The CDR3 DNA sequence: TGCAGTGCTAGAGACTCTGATCCCAGGGGCGGTCCCACAGATACGCAGTATCTT. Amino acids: CSARDSDPRGGPTDTQYL.

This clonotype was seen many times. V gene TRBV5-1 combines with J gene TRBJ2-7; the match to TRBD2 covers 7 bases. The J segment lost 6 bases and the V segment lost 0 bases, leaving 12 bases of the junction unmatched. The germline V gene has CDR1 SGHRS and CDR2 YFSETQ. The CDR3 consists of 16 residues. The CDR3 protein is CASSLGPGGPTREQYF. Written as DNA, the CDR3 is TGCGCCAGCAGCTTGGGCCCGGGGGGACCTACGCGCGAGCAGTACTTC.

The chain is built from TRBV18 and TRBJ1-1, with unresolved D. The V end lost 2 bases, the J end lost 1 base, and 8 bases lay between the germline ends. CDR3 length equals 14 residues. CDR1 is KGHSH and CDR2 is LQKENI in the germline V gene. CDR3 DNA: TGTGCCAGCTCACCAGGATTGGAGAACACTGAAGCTTTCTTT. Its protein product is CASSPGLENTEAFF.